The 14 T cell receptor beta chains given below trace back to one sample, sequenced in a study of siplizumab effects on memory and regulatory T cells. Here immunoSEQ multiplex PCR was the method, and the copy in TCRdb shows in-frame clones only, minus some. The table lists roughly 56,000 clones, around 97% of them singletons. The source material was naive CD8+ T cells sorted from blood. These receptors were collected from a human donor in good health.

The rearrangement links TRBV27 to TRBJ2-7, with a tentative D call TRBD2 (7 bases). The CDR3 is 14 residues long. CDR1 and CDR2 from the germline V gene are MNHEY and SMNVEV (reference sequence). Trimming took 6 bases from V and 7 from J, leaving 19 bases between them. This CDR3 reads CASSPGGGRWEQYF. CDR3 DNA sequence: TGTGCCAGCAGCCCTGGGGGGGGCCGGTGGGAGCAGTACTTC.

In DNA, the CDR3 is TGTGCCAGCAGTTACCCCCAATTTCATTCACCCCTCCACTTT. Protein sequence: CASSYPQFHSPLHF. The gene calls are TRBV6-7 and TRBJ1-6; D remains ambiguous. TRBV6-7 is sorted into the ORF group, with uncertain function. The CDR3 covers 14 residues. The V end was cut by 2 bases, the J end by 8 bases, with 10 bases between.

This chain connects TRBV7-8 to TRBJ2-2, with 11 positions matching TRBD2. The CDR3 runs to 18 residues. Germline V gene data show CDR1 as SGHVS and CDR2 as FQNEAQ. The trim removed 3 bases at V and 6 bases at J, leaving 12 bases unmatched. The DNA for the CDR3 is TGTGCCAGCAGCTTCGTTAGCAATGGACTAGCGGGCCCCGGGGAGCTGTTTTTT. Amino acids: CASSFVSNGLAGPGELFF.

The CDR3 bases are TGTGCCAGCAGCGTAACGGCTGGAAACACCATATATTTT. Its protein product is CASSVTAGNTIYF. J is TRBJ1-3 and V is TRBV9; no clear D gene. From germline, CDR1 is SGDLS and CDR2 YYNGEE. The CDR3 extends over 13 amino acids. V was trimmed by 1 base and J by 2 bases, leaving 4 bases between them.

This chain connects TRBV28 to TRBJ2-3; 7 bases fit TRBD1. The CDR3 is 15 amino acids. V lost 4 bases and J lost 2; bases outside the gene matches: 6. Germline V gives CDR1 MDHEN, CDR2 SYDVKM. DNA of the CDR3: TGTGCCAGCAGTTCTACGGGACAGTACACAGATACGCAGTATTTT. Protein product: CASSSTGQYTDTQYF.

The V call is TRBV28, the J call TRBJ2-3; 7 nucleotides line up with TRBD2. Germline assignment: CDR1 MDHEN and CDR2 SYDVKM. The CDR3 contains 9 residues. The CDR3: CATGGSQYF. The CDR3 bases are TGTGCGACCGGGGGGTCGCAGTATTTT.

The chain employs TRBV10-3 and TRBJ2-7, with 10 bases identical to TRBD1. This CDR3 is 15 amino acids long. In germline, CDR1 is ENHRY, CDR2 SYGVKD. After removal of 4 bases from V and 2 bases from J, the junction contained 5 bases not matched to a gene. The CDR3 sequence is CAISVSGTGAYEQYF. CDR3 DNA sequence: TGTGCCATCAGTGTTTCCGGGACAGGGGCCTACGAGCAGTACTTC.

The chain uses TRBV6-1 and TRBJ2-3; 9 bases fit TRBD2. This CDR3 comprises 17 residues. Trimming removed 1 base from V and 3 bases from J; junction bases left unmatched: 8. CDR1 MNHNS and CDR2 SASEGT come from the germline V gene. CDR3 region: CASSEEVAGDRTDTQYF. The CDR3 nucleotides read TGTGCCAGCAGTGAAGAAGTAGCGGGAGATCGTACAGATACGCAGTATTTT.

The rearrangement uses TRBV19 and TRBJ2-7, with D possibly TRBD2 on 6 matching bases. Germline CDR1 is LNHDA and CDR2 is SQIVND (reference sequence). Trimming took off 2 bases at V and 1 base at J, with 12 bases between the two ends. The CDR3 runs 15 residues. CDR3 in amino acids: CASSISPGRSYEQYF. In nucleotides, the CDR3 is TGTGCCAGTAGTATAAGTCCTGGGAGGTCCTACGAGCAGTACTTC. Supplemented by reference TRBV19 and TRBJ2-7, the full variable domain reads DGGITQSPKYLFRKEGQNVTLSCEQNLNHDAMYWYRQDPGQGLRLIYYSQIVNDFQKGDIAEGYSVSREKKESFPLTVTSAQKNPTAFYLCASSISPGRSYEQYFGPGTRLTVT.

To note about this clone: One end of the junction varies from germline; a read error may be responsible. Within the sample, other DNA sequences also encode this same CDR3. V usage is TRBV29-1 and J usage is TRBJ1-2; the D is unclear. The CDR3 loop spans 13 amino acids. The germline V gene encodes CDR1 SQVTM and CDR2 ANQGSEA. The CDR3 sequence is CSVETTTNYGYTF. Written as DNA, the CDR3 is TGCAGCGTTGAGACGACAACAAACTATGGCTACACTTTC.

The chain recombines TRBV6-1 with TRBJ1-2, with TRBD1 identical over 7 bases. V was pared by 6 bases and J by 3 bases, with 10 bases of the junction left unmatched. Germline CDR1 reads MNHNS; CDR2 reads SASEGT. The CDR3 is 15 amino acids. CDR3: CASSPIGGADYGYTF. CDR3 sequence (DNA): TGTGCCAGCAGCCCTATAGGGGGCGCGGACTATGGCTACACCTTC.

The gene calls are TRBV2 and TRBJ1-1, with TRBD1 matching 8 bases. This CDR3 contains 13 residues. Germline trimming cut 8 bases from V and 0 bases from J; bases unmatched to any gene: 2. In germline, CDR1 is SNHLY, CDR2 FYNNEI. Here the CDR3 DNA reads TGTGCCAGCCGGGACAGGATGAACACTGAAGCTTTCTTT. Amino acids: CASRDRMNTEAFF.

The chain is built from TRBV25-1 and TRBJ1-1; D not certain. The CDR3 has 11 amino acids. V shed 8 bases and J shed 4 bases, with 8 bases lying between them. From germline, CDR1 is MGHDK and CDR2 SYGVNS. The CDR3 here is CASGWGTEAFF. CDR3 nucleotides: TGTGCCAGCGGTTGGGGCACTGAAGCTTTCTTT.

The chain recombines TRBV27 with TRBJ2-2; D possibly corresponds to TRBD1 (5 bases). V was cut by 5 bases and J by 1 base, with 17 bases left in between. CDR1 and CDR2 from the germline V gene are MNHEY and SMNVEV (reference sequence). This CDR3 is built from 17 residues. CDR3 residues: CASSPQTVAMNTGELFF. CDR3 sequence (DNA): TGTGCCAGCAGTCCACAGACAGTCGCGATGAACACCGGGGAGCTGTTTTTT.